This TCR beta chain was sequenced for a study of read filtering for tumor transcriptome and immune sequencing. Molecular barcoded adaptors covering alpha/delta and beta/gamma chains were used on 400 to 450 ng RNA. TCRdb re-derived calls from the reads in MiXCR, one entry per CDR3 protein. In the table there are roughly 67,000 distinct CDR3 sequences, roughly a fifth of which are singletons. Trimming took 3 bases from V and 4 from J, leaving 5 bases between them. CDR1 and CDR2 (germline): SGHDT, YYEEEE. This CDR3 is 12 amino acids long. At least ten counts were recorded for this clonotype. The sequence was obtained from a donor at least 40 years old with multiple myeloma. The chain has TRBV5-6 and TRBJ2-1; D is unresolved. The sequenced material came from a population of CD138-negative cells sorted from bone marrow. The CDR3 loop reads CASSWGYNEQFF. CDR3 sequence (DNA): TGTGCCAGCAGCTGGGGTTACAATGAGCAGTTCTTC.